This T cell receptor beta chain was identified during a study of the immune and genomic landscape of osteosarcoma (dated by TCRdb to between 2020 and 2021). As for the study more broadly: The overall cohort comprised under 55 pediatric and adult patients with high-grade osteosarcoma, with a median age at diagnosis of about 25 years (range about 5-90). The cohort was enriched for poor-risk disease, as unfavorable pathologic response to standard therapy was shown in 73% of the cohort and less than 70% of the cohort were deceased. In the overall cohort, 55% to 65% of patients were male, and 75% to 85% had localized disease at diagnosis. The study profiled osteosarcoma specimens with whole genome, RNA and T-cell receptor sequencing plus immunohistochemistry and reverse phase protein arrays to define immunogenic potential. To characterize the osteosarcoma immunogenomic landscape, TCR sequencing results were integrated with transcriptome, protein array and immunostaining data. The goal of the study was to explain why immune checkpoint inhibitors show limited clinical activity in osteosarcoma. A few patients contributed a couple of samples from the same tumor site.

TCR beta chain CDR3 regions were immunosequenced using the ImmunoSEQ Assay (Adaptive Biotechnologies). The authors' pipeline ran thus. TCRB rearrangements, read counts, read proportions and gene usage were exported through the ImmunoSEQ Analyzer platform. T-cell clonality was calculated on productive rearrangements as 1 minus Pielou's evenness. In the clonal space homeostasis analysis, clonotypes were binned as rare, small, medium, large or hyperexpanded (0.01 to 1 of the repertoire). TCR productive clonality was compared across immune clusters C1, C2 and C3 using the Wilcoxon rank sum test. Drawn from immuneACCESS, this table holds only the in-frame rearrangements with V and J called that TCRdb kept. Clones are partly lost; checked studies trace under half to an unresolved V gene and leave the rest unexplained. The V and J calls and clone size come from that table; D and trimming were worked out from the DNA. The sample records about 10,000 clones, around two thirds of which are singletons. The ten largest make up 18% of the sample.

General study outcomes and caveats: About five cases had a single hyperexpanded clone dominating the repertoire, and all had fewer than 100 T-cell clonotypes. Higher TCR productive clonality was observed in the immune-hot C3 cluster than in the cold C1 cluster, although TCR productive clonality remained low overall. Overall, productive TCR clonality was low, with an average of 0.09 and a maximum of 0.3, which suggests limited T-cell clonal expansion. No statistical method determined sample size because osteosarcoma is rare and all possible samples were collected. Clonality benchmarks came from external normal skin and healthy peripheral blood data rather than matched normal tissue. Alongside the frozen tumor specimens, matched blood was collected from only a couple of patients.

Ends trimmed: V by 9 bases, J by 2 bases; bases unmatched to a gene: 9. The germline V gene (reference sequence) gives CDR1 as LNHDA and CDR2 as SQIVND. Its CDR3 holds 15 amino acids, cysteine through phenylalanine. Just CDR3 DNA is preserved here, 45 bases in frame from base 1. The tumors sampled were post-treatment primary, local recurrence and metastasis specimens taken from patients with a poor prognosis. As concerns this clone: The antigen this receptor binds is unknown. The input lacks base qualities; no much larger clone sits a single base away.

The chain is made from TRBV19 and TRBJ1-5; TRBD1 lines up with 8 middle nucleotides. The specimen was osteosarcoma tumor tissue from the lung. The TCR originated in a human donor with osteosarcoma. The CDR3 sequence is CASWDRPNGNQPQHF. The DNA is as follows: TGTGCCAGCTGGGACAGGCCTAATGGCAATCAGCCCCAGCATTTT.